The 13 T cell receptor beta chains below come from one sample, sequenced in a study of chemoradiotherapy in HPV16-positive cancers. Generated by immunoSEQ multiplex PCR, the TCRdb table keeps only in-frame clones and is missing some. The sample includes over 15,000 clones, roughly 84% of them seen just once. The material was blood, obtained from a patient who underwent chemoradiotherapy. These receptors originate from a human donor with HPV-associated anogenital cancer.

The V and J genes are TRBV28 and TRBJ1-3; no firm D call. The CDR3 totals 12 residues. Germline assignment: CDR1 MDHEN and CDR2 SYDVKM. The germline V and J ends were trimmed by 1 base and 5 bases, with 3 bases remaining between them. The CDR3, as DNA: TGTGCCAGCAGTTTATACAGAAACACCATATATTTT. Its translation is CASSLYRNTIYF.

This clone was found a few times. The CDR3 is CASNLLAGGLTQYNEQFF. For the CDR3, the DNA is TGCGCCAGCAACCTACTAGCGGGGGGCCTTACTCAATACAATGAGCAGTTCTTC. V is TRBV10-1 and J is TRBJ2-1; TRBD2 agrees at 12 bases. With V trimmed by 7 bases and J by 4 bases, 14 bases remained unmatched. In germline, CDR1 is WNHNN, CDR2 SYGVQD (reference sequence). The CDR3 extends over 18 amino acids.

The chain employs TRBV7-8 and TRBJ1-6; no clear D gene. The CDR3 contains 14 residues. Germline lookup yields CDR1 SGHVS and CDR2 FQNEAQ. Trimming removed 2 bases from V and 10 bases from J, with 12 bases in between. The DNA of the CDR3 is TGTGCCAGCAGCTTACCCCAACAGCCCTCACCCCTCCACTTT. Its translation: CASSLPQQPSPLHF.

J is TRBJ2-6 and V is TRBV28; D is perhaps TRBD2 (5 bases). The length of the CDR3 is 15 residues. CDR1 and CDR2 (germline): MDHEN, SYDVKM. The V and J ends lost 7 bases and 2 bases respectively, with 12 bases between them. CDR3 bases: TGTGCCAGCACTACCCAGAGGGCTGGGGCCAACGTCCTGACTTTC. It encodes CASTTQRAGANVLTF.

The chain uses TRBV5-3 and TRBJ1-4; D may be TRBD1 (6 bases). TRBV5-3 is an open reading frame whose function is uncertain. The germline V and J ends were trimmed by 7 bases and 8 bases, with 24 bases remaining between them. The CDR3 contains 16 residues. The CDR3 bases are TGTGCCAGAGGTTTGGACAGTTCACCTAGTAGGGAAAAACTGTTTTTT. It codes for CARGLDSSPSREKLFF.

The genes are TRBV18 and TRBJ2-1; TRBD1 is a possible D gene (5 bases). V was clipped by 0 bases and J by 10 bases, with 13 bases between them. Germline V lookup: CDR1 KGHSH, CDR2 LQKENI. This CDR3 has 14 residues. The CDR3 spells CASSPPFQGYEQFF. The CDR3 region has the DNA TGTGCCAGCTCACCACCGTTCCAGGGATACGAGCAGTTCTTC.

The J gene is TRBJ2-3, the V gene TRBV6-5; D call uncertain. The CDR3 length is 15 residues. The V gene's germline CDR1 is MNHEY and CDR2 SVGAGI. V was trimmed by 4 bases and J by 0 bases, leaving 11 bases between them. The CDR3 DNA is TGTGCCAGCAGTTCCAAGGACGGTAGCACAGATACGCAGTATTTT. The encoded protein is CASSSKDGSTDTQYF.

The V gene is TRBV18, the J gene TRBJ1-2; D unclear. Trimming took off 3 bases at V and 6 bases at J, with 5 bases between the two ends. Germline V lookup: CDR1 KGHSH, CDR2 LQKENI. The CDR3 contains 11 residues. The CDR3 DNA sequence: TGTGCCAGCTCACCCCTGAATGGCTACACCTTC. Translated: CASSPLNGYTF.

The gene calls are TRBV4-2 and TRBJ2-3, with D tentatively TRBD1 (5 bases). The CDR3 length is 18 residues. V dropped 0 bases and J dropped 0 bases, with 16 bases sitting between them. CDR1 and CDR2 (germline): LGHNA, YNFKEQ. CDR3 sequence: CASSQERQGKRSTDTQYF. The CDR3 region has the DNA TGTGCCAGCAGCCAAGAAAGGCAGGGCAAACGTAGCACAGATACGCAGTATTTT.

The chain couples TRBV7-2 to TRBJ2-7, with D uncertain. Looked up from germline, CDR1 is SGHTA and CDR2 is FQGNSA. The CDR3 has 14 amino acids. Trimming shortened V by 1 base and J by 5 bases, and 12 bases separated the two germline ends. The CDR3 sequence is CASSLDAGSDEQYF. CDR3 nucleotides: TGTGCCAGCAGCTTAGATGCAGGTTCAGACGAGCAGTACTTC.

This clone was recorded a few times. This chain joins TRBV7-2 and TRBJ1-1; D perhaps matches TRBD1 (6 bases). The germline gives CDR1 SGHTA, CDR2 FQGNSA. Trimming took off 2 bases at V and 5 bases at J, with 12 bases between the two ends. The CDR3 loop spans 14 amino acids. The chain's CDR3 is CASSLRGIRTEAFF. In DNA, the CDR3 is TGTGCCAGCAGCTTAAGGGGGATAAGAACTGAAGCTTTCTTT.

V and J are TRBV7-8 and TRBJ1-3; D may be TRBD1 (5 bases). V gave up 5 bases and J gave up 1 base, with 9 bases separating them. In germline, CDR1 is SGHVS, CDR2 FQNEAQ. The CDR3 extends over 14 amino acids. CDR3 nucleotides: TGTGCCAGCAGCAACCGGGGGTCTGGAAACACCATATATTTT. Its translation is CASSNRGSGNTIYF.

This chain uses TRBV6-5 with TRBJ1-4, with TRBD1 matching over 7 bases. Germline CDR1 is MNHEY and CDR2 is SVGAGI. There are 15 residues in the CDR3. V dropped 7 bases and J dropped 3; count of bases not matched to a gene: 8. The CDR3 is CASNGRQGSNEKLFF. CDR3 sequence (DNA): TGTGCCAGCAACGGCAGACAGGGATCTAATGAAAAACTGTTTTTT.